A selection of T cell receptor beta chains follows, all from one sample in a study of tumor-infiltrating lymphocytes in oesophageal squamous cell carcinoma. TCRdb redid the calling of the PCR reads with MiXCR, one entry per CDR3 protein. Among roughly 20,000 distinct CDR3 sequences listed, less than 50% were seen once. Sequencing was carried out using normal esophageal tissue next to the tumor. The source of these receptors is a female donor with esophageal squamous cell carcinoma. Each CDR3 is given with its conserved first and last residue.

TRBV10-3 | CASRSLTGEGRNEQFF
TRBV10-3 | CAISESGAAGANVLTF
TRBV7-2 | CASSLFENTEAFF
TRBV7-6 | CASSSVGGYNEQFF
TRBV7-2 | CASSFFLSGANVLTF
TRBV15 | CATSRPDRADYGYTF
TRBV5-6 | CASSATGGTEAFF
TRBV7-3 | CASSPPSFLGGTQFF
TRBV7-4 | CASSRVGATYEQYF
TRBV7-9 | CASSLGVWGSDYNEQFF
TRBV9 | CASSVAVLLGDTQYF
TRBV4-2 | CASSQWTATSGTSAKGYEQYF
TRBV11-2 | CASSLLAGGYEQYF
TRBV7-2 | CASSHLAGYSNEQYF
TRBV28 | CASRQEGYQHF
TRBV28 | CASSPGTVPYEQYF
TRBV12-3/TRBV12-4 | CASTVGGPKFPEAFF
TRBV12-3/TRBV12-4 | CASRVRGTGELYF
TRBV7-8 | CASSFYRGRYEQYF
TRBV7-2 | CASSLLGHGGYNEQYF
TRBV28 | CASRGGTGGYNEQYF
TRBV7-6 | CASSARQGAKEKLFF
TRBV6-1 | CASSEVFVGHYKQYF
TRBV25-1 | CASSEWGTSGVATDTQYF
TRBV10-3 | CAINPGGLNTEAFF
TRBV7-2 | CASSPWGKGYTF
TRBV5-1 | CASSLDPNLSGANVLTF
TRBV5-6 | CASSLGSRDQPQHF
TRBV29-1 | CSAEFSTDTQYF
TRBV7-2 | CASSPAGGGINEQYF
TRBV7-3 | CASSVTGTGGSEQFF
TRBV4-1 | CASSPGTGARGTNQPQHF
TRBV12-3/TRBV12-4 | CASIRGSNVRRTFF
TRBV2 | CASRRDRGSYNEQFF
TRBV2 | CASSDIGTGLANYGYTF
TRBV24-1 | CATKSRDGYGYTF
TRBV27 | CASRLRSENTEAFF
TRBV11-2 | CASRRLAGGDYEQYF
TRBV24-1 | CATSGQGKTEAFF
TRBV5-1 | CASSSDLGNYEQYF
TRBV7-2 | CASSPNERDTQYF
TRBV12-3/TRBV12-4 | CASSTPGLLYNEQFF
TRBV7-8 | CASSLSGYNEQFF
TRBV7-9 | CASRPGLAGGSDTQYF
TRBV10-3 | CAISEGQINSPLHF
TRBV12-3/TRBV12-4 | CASRGRGVGPDTQYF
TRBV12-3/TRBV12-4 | CASSSGGNTIYF
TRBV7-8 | CASSPLRGGMDEQFF
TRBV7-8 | CASSHPGGGGDNEQFF
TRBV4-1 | CASSPSYGTGAYEQYF
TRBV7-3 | CASSSQMNTEAFF
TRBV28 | CASRPGGGGPQHF
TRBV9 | CASSVWSSGSDTQYF